What follows are 26 T cell receptor beta chains derived from one specimen sequenced in a study of T cells after yellow fever vaccination. TCRdb re-analysed the 5' RACE reads in MiXCR, keeping a single row per CDR3 protein. This table holds nearly 550,000 distinct CDR3 sequences, 15% to 20% found once. Sequenced here: PBMCs, sampled 15 days after the yellow fever booster vaccination. The receptor set was obtained from a man aged 30 to 45 who received the YFV17D yellow fever vaccine.

This clonotype was seen at least ten times. This rearrangement joins TRBV30 to TRBJ1-4; 7 positions agree with TRBD1. CDR3 size: 15 residues. Trimming took 2 bases from V and 3 from J; bases not matched to a gene: 6. CDR1 and CDR2 from the germline V gene are GTSNPN and SVGIG (reference sequence). CDR3 nucleotides: TGTGCCTGGAGTCACGGGACAGTAGCTAATGAAAAACTGTTTTTT. It yields the protein CAWSHGTVANEKLFF.

This clonotype was detected only a few times. V is TRBV5-1 and J is TRBJ2-7; D uncertain. The V gene's germline CDR1 is SGHRS and CDR2 YFSETQ. The CDR3 loop spans 14 amino acids. Trimming left V 3 bases short and J 2 bases short, with 12 bases between. The CDR3 DNA sequence: TGCGCCAGCAGCTCGAGCCCTATAACCTACGAGCAGTACTTC. Translating it yields CASSSSPITYEQYF.

V usage is TRBV10-2 and J usage is TRBJ2-3; D is possibly TRBD2 (6 bases). V was pared by 10 bases and J by 1 base, with 12 bases between. Germline lookup yields CDR1 WSHSY and CDR2 SAAADI. This CDR3 is built from 13 residues. The CDR3 region has the DNA TGCGCCACCCAACTAGCAGGCACAGATACGCAGTATTTT. It is translated as CATQLAGTDTQYF.

V usage is TRBV5-6 and J usage is TRBJ2-4; TRBD2 matches 7 bases. In germline, CDR1 is SGHDT, CDR2 YYEEEE. CDR3 length: 16 residues. V lost 0 bases, J lost 2 bases, and 5 bases stayed unmatched. CDR3 nucleotides: TGTGCCAGCAGCTTGGACCTGGGGGGGTCCAAAAACATTCAGTACTTC. Amino acid sequence: CASSLDLGGSKNIQYF.

The chain uses TRBV5-1 and TRBJ2-2, with D perhaps given as TRBD1 or TRBD2 (5 bases each). CDR3 length: 14 residues. Germline CDR1 reads SGHRS; CDR2 reads YFSETQ. The germline V and J ends were trimmed by 3 bases and 6 bases, with 12 bases remaining between them. The CDR3 reads CASSWGNGAGELFF. The CDR3 DNA is TGCGCCAGCAGCTGGGGGAATGGAGCCGGGGAGCTGTTTTTT.

V usage is TRBV4-1 and J usage is TRBJ2-1; maybe TRBD2 (5 bases). The CDR3 extends over 14 amino acids. Trimming stripped 2 bases from V and 6 bases from J, with 11 bases between. Germline V gene data show CDR1 as MGHRA and CDR2 as YSYEKL. The CDR3 region has the DNA TGCGCCAGCAGCCAAACGGGGAAGCGCAATGAGCAGTTCTTC. It codes for CASSQTGKRNEQFF.

This clonotype was observed a handful of times. V gene TRBV29-1 combines with J gene TRBJ1-1; D uncertain. The germline V and J ends were trimmed by 6 bases and 1 base, with 9 bases remaining between them. Germline V gene lookup returns CDR1 SQVTM and CDR2 ANQGSEA. The CDR3 length is 12 residues. CDR3 amino acids: CSVRVANTEAFF. Here the CDR3 DNA reads TGCAGCGTAAGGGTAGCGAACACTGAAGCTTTCTTT.

This chain connects TRBV20-1 to TRBJ2-2; 9 bases are a match to TRBD2. This CDR3 contains 17 residues. The germline CDR1 and CDR2 sequences are DFQATT and SNEGSKA (reference sequence). The junction had 10 bases not matched to a gene; V was cut back by 0 bases and J by 5 bases. CDR3 bases: TGCAGTGCTAGAGATTTGATAGCGGGAGATGGTACCGGGGAGCTGTTTTTT. This sequence encodes CSARDLIAGDGTGELFF.

This chain joins TRBV20-1 and TRBJ2-2, with D possibly TRBD2 on 5 matching bases. Trimming shortened V by 6 bases and J by 0 bases, and 8 bases separated the two germline ends. Per the germline V gene, CDR1 is DFQATT and CDR2 is SNEGSKA (reference sequence). The length of the CDR3 is 13 residues. This chain's CDR3 is CSAYSANTGELFF. In DNA form, the CDR3 reads TGCAGTGCGTATAGCGCGAACACCGGGGAGCTGTTTTTT.

V gene TRBV11-2 combines with J gene TRBJ2-7; 9 bases are a match to TRBD2. Germline V gene lookup returns CDR1 SGHAT and CDR2 FQNNGV. V was clipped by 5 bases and J by 3 bases; unmatched bases: 20. This CDR3 is 19 amino acids long. This CDR3 reads CASSRRLISGSIPRYEQYF. The CDR3 nucleotides read TGTGCCAGCAGCAGACGTCTGATTAGCGGGAGCATTCCGCGCTACGAGCAGTACTTC.

V gene TRBV6-1 combines with J gene TRBJ1-5; 10 bases match TRBD1. With V trimmed by 5 bases and J by 7 bases, 8 bases remained unmatched. This CDR3 region has 15 residues. Per the germline V gene, CDR1 is MNHNS and CDR2 is SASEGT. The CDR3 DNA reads as TGTGCCAGCAGTAGAACCGGGACAGGGGTCCAGCCCCAGCATTTT. Translated, it gives CASSRTGTGVQPQHF.

In its sample, this clonotype was seen many times. CDR3 nucleotide sequence: TGTGCCAGCAGCTTAGGACTCTATGGCTACACCTTC. It specifies CASSLGLYGYTF. The chain is built from TRBV7-2 and TRBJ1-2; D is unclear. The germline V gene has CDR1 SGHTA and CDR2 FQGNSA. The V and J ends lost 1 base and 4 bases respectively, with 4 bases between them. This CDR3 contains 12 residues.

This clonotype was found once. The chain has TRBV20-1 and TRBJ1-2; no definite D call. The CDR3 is 15 residues long. The V gene's germline CDR1 is DFQATT and CDR2 SNEGSKA (reference sequence). V was cut by 1 base and J by 3 bases, with 15 bases left in between. CDR3 bases: TGCAGTGCTAGAGCAACGGCTCGGGAGGACTATGGCTACACCTTC. Protein: CSARATAREDYGYTF.

The DNA for the CDR3 is TGCAGTGCTTGGGGACAGGCTGACACAGATACGCAGTATTTT. Encoded protein: CSAWGQADTDTQYF. This chain joins TRBV20-1 and TRBJ2-3, with 8 bases matching TRBD1. CDR1 is DFQATT, CDR2 SNEGSKA, per germline (reference sequence). The CDR3 extends over 14 amino acids. The V gene end was trimmed by 5 bases and the J gene end by 2 bases; junction bases not matched to a gene: 6.

This clonotype was recorded a few times. The chain has TRBV20-1 and TRBJ2-1; no reliable D call. Germline CDR1 DFQATT, CDR2 SNEGSKA (reference sequence). V gave up 5 bases and J gave up 2 bases, with 13 bases separating them. This CDR3 region has 14 residues. The CDR3 sequence: CSAPRSGAYNEQFF. The CDR3 coding sequence is TGCAGTGCTCCCAGGAGTGGGGCCTACAATGAGCAGTTCTTC.

As for this clonotype: At one end, the junction sequence differs from germline, possibly due to a read error. The chain recombines TRBV14 with TRBJ2-1; no clear D gene. There are 12 residues in the CDR3. The germline gives CDR1 SGHDN, CDR2 FVKESK. The CDR3 nucleotides are TGTGCCAGCAGCGTACACTACGATGAGCAGTTCTTC. This translates into CASSVHYDEQFF.

V is TRBV5-1 and J is TRBJ2-7, with D possibly matching TRBD2 (6 bases). Germline CDR1 is SGHRS and CDR2 is YFSETQ. This CDR3 spans 15 amino acids. Trimming left V 2 bases short and J 3 bases short, with 15 bases between. Here the CDR3 DNA reads TGCGCCAGCAGCTTCGCGGGACGGATATTCTACGAGCAGTACTTC. Translated, it gives CASSFAGRIFYEQYF. The whole variable domain, filled in from reference TRBV5-1 and TRBJ2-7, reads KAGVTQTPRYLIKTRGQQVTLSCSPISGHRSVSWYQQTPGQGLQFLFEYFSETQRNKGNFPGRFSGRQFSNSRSEMNVSTLELGDSALYLCASSFAGRIFYEQYFGPGTRLTVT.

This chain uses TRBV12-3 or TRBV12-4 with TRBJ2-3; 8 bases align to TRBD2. The CDR3 loop spans 16 amino acids. J lost 2 bases, V lost 7 bases, and 11 bases had no gene match. CDR3 region: CASISGDGRPTDTQYF. The CDR3 DNA reads as TGTGCCAGCATTAGCGGGGATGGGAGACCCACAGATACGCAGTATTTT.

This clonotype was picked up a small number of times. The V gene is TRBV5-1, the J gene TRBJ2-7; unclear D gene. CDR3 length: 12 amino acids. The ends were cut back, 1 base at V and 4 bases at J, with 6 bases in the middle. The V gene's germline CDR1 is SGHRS and CDR2 YFSETQ. This chain's CDR3 is CASSLNRYEQYF. Here the CDR3 DNA reads TGCGCCAGCAGCTTGAACCGTTACGAGCAGTACTTC. Variable domain in full (rest from reference TRBV5-1 and TRBJ2-7): KAGVTQTPRYLIKTRGQQVTLSCSPISGHRSVSWYQQTPGQGLQFLFEYFSETQRNKGNFPGRFSGRQFSNSRSEMNVSTLELGDSALYLCASSLNRYEQYFGPGTRLTVT.

The chain is built from TRBV7-2 and TRBJ2-3; 7 nucleotides agree with TRBD2. V was clipped by 0 bases and J by 8 bases; unmatched bases: 8. CDR3 size: 15 residues. Germline lookup yields CDR1 SGHTA and CDR2 FQGNSA. CDR3 sequence (DNA): TGTGCCAGCAGCTTAGCGGGGACTACCACCGGTACGCAGTATTTT. Protein: CASSLAGTTTGTQYF.

This sequence joins TRBV6-5 and TRBJ2-7, with D tentatively TRBD2 (6 bases). This CDR3 is built from 15 residues. Germline CDR1 and CDR2: MNHEY and SVGAGI. V lost 0 bases and J lost 7, with 16 bases in between. This CDR3 is CASSYSISREREQYF. The CDR3 region has the DNA TGTGCCAGCAGTTACTCCATCTCTCGGGAGAGGGAGCAGTACTTC.

This clonotype was counted between two and nine times. One junction end disagrees with the germline gene, perhaps due to a read error. The chain recombines TRBV7-6 with TRBJ2-1; 12 bases fit TRBD2. Germline-derived CDR1 and CDR2 are SGHVS and FNYEAQ. The CDR3 is 15 residues long. This CDR3 is CASSLATSGGNEQFF. The DNA of the CDR3 is TGTGCCAGCAGCCTAGCGACTAGCGGGGGCAATGAGCAGTTCTTC.

This clonotype was seen many times. The rearrangement links TRBV4-3 to TRBJ2-1; possible D gene TRBD2, 6 bases. With 0 bases removed from V and 6 bases from J, the gap between germline ends came to 15 bases. CDR1 and CDR2 from the germline V gene are LGHNA and YSLEER. CDR3 size: 16 residues. The CDR3 sequence is CASSQEYAWTINEQFF. CDR3 DNA sequence: TGCGCCAGCAGCCAAGAGTACGCGTGGACTATCAATGAGCAGTTCTTC.

The chain joins TRBV7-3 to TRBJ2-1; TRBD1 might be the D (5 bases). The CDR3 runs to 14 residues. V dropped 0 bases and J dropped 6 bases, with 9 bases sitting between them. Per the germline V gene, CDR1 is SGHTA and CDR2 is FQGTGA. The CDR3 nucleotides are TGTGCCAGCAGCTTAACGGGGCAGATCAATGAGCAGTTCTTC. This sequence encodes CASSLTGQINEQFF.

This clonotype was seen only a few times. The rearrangement joins TRBV5-1 to TRBJ2-5, with 8 positions matching TRBD2. This CDR3 has 16 residues. V shed 2 bases, J shed 6 bases, and the junction held 12 bases outside the gene matches. Per germline, CDR1 SGHRS and CDR2 YFSETQ. This CDR3 reads CASSLDTSGHQQTQYF. The CDR3 nucleotides are TGCGCCAGCAGCTTAGATACTAGCGGACATCAGCAGACCCAGTACTTC.

This clonotype was seen only a few times. The DNA for the CDR3 is TGCAGTGCTAGACACCCGGAGGAGACCCAGTACTTC. It encodes CSARHPEETQYF. The chain is built from TRBV20-1 and TRBJ2-5; D remains ambiguous. V was clipped by 2 bases and J by 5 bases, with 9 bases between them. The germline V gene has CDR1 DFQATT and CDR2 SNEGSKA (reference sequence). The CDR3 spans 12 residues.